What follows are 30 T cell receptor beta chains derived from one specimen sequenced in a study of human T cells and chemical hapten exposure (dated by TCRdb to the early 2020s). Libraries were built with RACE. Sequenced on a NextSeq 500. The public reads were quality trimmed at Q25 with fastp and then assembled into clones with MiXCR by TCRdb, keeping productive beta chains. One record per CDR3 amino acid sequence lists the most common genes and DNA. This sample comprises some 180,000 distinct CDR3 sequences, about a fifth of them detected only once. About 6.7% of the sample belongs to the ten largest clones. This specimen's time point label, per the study, means: patch test 1, 2 weeks after DPC sensitization. The treatment or condition label corresponds to: therapeutic diphenylcyclopropenone sensitization with weekly scalp DPC. Sequencing was performed on whole blood, taken in connection with sensitization to the hapten diphenylcyclopropenone (DPC). These receptors were taken from a woman aged 50 to 60 with alopecia areata. Some clones in this sample may be carry-over from other donors' samples.

This rearrangement joins TRBV7-8 to TRBJ2-1; 13 positions match TRBD2. V was clipped by 5 bases and J by 12 bases; unmatched bases: 7. Germline V gene data show CDR1 as SGHVS and CDR2 as FQNEAQ. This CDR3 is 14 amino acids long. The CDR3 DNA reads as TGTGCCAGCAGCCGAGGACTAGCGGGAGACCTGCAGTTCTTC. Encoded protein: CASSRGLAGDLQFF.

This chain joins TRBV6-5 and TRBJ2-1; tentatively, D is TRBD2 (6 bases). The CDR3 has 16 amino acids. CDR1 MNHEY and CDR2 SVGAGI come from the germline V gene. The V end lost 6 bases, the J end lost 0 bases, and 15 bases lay between the germline ends. The CDR3 region has the DNA TGTGCCAGCAGCCTCACTCGGGAGTTCTCCTACAATGAGCAGTTCTTC. Protein: CASSLTREFSYNEQFF.

There are a few counts of this clonotype. The rearrangement uses TRBV5-1 and TRBJ2-1; D possibly matches TRBD1 or TRBD2 (5 bases each). V lost 9 bases and J lost 7, with 17 bases in between. Looked up from germline, CDR1 is SGHRS and CDR2 is YFSETQ. CDR3 size: 13 residues. The CDR3 loop is CATGGHPGNEQFF. The CDR3 nucleotides read TGCGCCACCGGTGGACATCCGGGGAATGAGCAGTTCTTC.

V and J are TRBV18 and TRBJ1-6; 7 nucleotides line up with TRBD1. This CDR3 is built from 15 residues. The V segment lost 4 bases and the J segment 5 bases; nucleotides outside the gene matches: 5. The germline V gene encodes CDR1 KGHSH and CDR2 LQKENI. The chain's CDR3 is CASSLAGTDNSPLHF. DNA of the CDR3: TGTGCCAGCTCACTTGCCGGGACAGATAATTCACCCCTCCACTTT.

J is TRBJ2-7 and V is TRBV11-2; tentative D call: TRBD2 (5 bases). The CDR3 has 13 residues. Germline loops: CDR1 SGHAT, CDR2 FQNNGV. V lost 5 bases, J lost 3 bases, and 11 bases lay in between. CDR3: CASSRTAGYEQYF. The CDR3, as DNA: TGTGCCAGCAGCAGGACTGCAGGCTACGAGCAGTACTTC.

As DNA, the CDR3 is TGTGCCACCTGGAGGTTACAGGGGGAGACAGATACGCAGTATTTT. This sequence encodes CATWRLQGETDTQYF. V gene TRBV27 combines with J gene TRBJ2-3; 8 bases align to TRBD1. Per the germline V gene, CDR1 is MNHEY and CDR2 is SMNVEV (reference sequence). With V trimmed by 10 bases and J by 3 bases, 12 bases remained unmatched. The length of the CDR3 is 15 residues.

There are a few counts of this clonotype. The V and J genes are TRBV7-9 and TRBJ1-3; 7 bases align to TRBD1. CDR3 length: 17 residues. Germline CDR1 reads SEHNR; CDR2 reads FQNEAQ (reference sequence). The junction had 16 bases not matched to a gene; V was cut back by 7 bases and J by 4 bases. This CDR3 is CASTPSGTDLGGNTIYF. CDR3 DNA: TGTGCCAGCACCCCCTCCGGGACAGATCTCGGAGGAAACACCATATATTTT.

This clonotype appeared a few times. The rearrangement uses TRBV27 and TRBJ2-2; 8 positions agree with TRBD2. With 1 base clipped from V and 4 bases from J, the junction kept 5 bases outside the gene matches. Germline lookup yields CDR1 MNHEY and CDR2 SMNVEV (reference sequence). This CDR3 has 16 amino acids. The CDR3 region is CASSLLAGGLTGELFF. In DNA form, the CDR3 reads TGTGCCAGCAGTTTATTGGCGGGAGGACTCACCGGGGAGCTGTTTTTT.

V gene TRBV20-1 combines with J gene TRBJ1-2; D is uncertain. V lost 2 bases, J lost 2 bases, and 12 bases lay in between. The CDR3 spans 14 residues. The germline gives CDR1 DFQATT, CDR2 SNEGSKA (reference sequence). The CDR3 region is CSARNSQANYGYTF. The CDR3 nucleotides are TGCAGTGCTAGAAACAGCCAGGCAAACTATGGCTACACCTTC.

This clonotype was detected only a few times. The chain uses TRBV2 and TRBJ1-5; no clear D. The germline V and J ends were trimmed by 3 bases and 2 bases, with 11 bases remaining between them. The CDR3 consists of 15 residues. Germline lookup yields CDR1 SNHLY and CDR2 FYNNEI. CDR3: CASSDQGLGNQPQHF. The CDR3 nucleotides read TGTGCCAGCAGTGACCAAGGATTGGGCAATCAGCCCCAGCATTTT.

In this sample, this clonotype turned up once. The chain couples TRBV10-3 to TRBJ2-2; D tentatively fits TRBD1 or TRBD2 (5 bases each). The CDR3 is made up of 15 amino acids. The germline V gene has CDR1 ENHRY and CDR2 SYGVKD. V lost 8 bases to trimming and J lost 3 bases, with 16 bases between them. Here the CDR3 reads CAIGGRAGDTGELFF. The CDR3 bases are TGTGCCATCGGTGGCAGGGCGGGTGACACCGGGGAGCTGTTTTTT.

This clonotype has only a few counts. At one of its ends the junction is not consistent with the germline gene, which may arise from a read error. The V gene is TRBV7-7, the J gene TRBJ1-4; no clear D gene. The CDR3 loop spans 13 amino acids. Per the germline V gene, CDR1 is SSHAT and CDR2 is FNYEAQ (reference sequence). The CDR3 reads CASSLTEYEKLFF. The CDR3 DNA follows: TGTGCTAGCAGCTTGACGGAATATGAAAAACTGTTTTTT.

In this sample, this clonotype turned up a few times. The chain has TRBV6-5 and TRBJ1-2; tentative D call: TRBD1 (6 bases). Trimming removed 0 bases from V and 6 bases from J, with 14 bases in between. There are 15 residues in the CDR3. Germline-derived CDR1 and CDR2 are MNHEY and SVGAGI. In DNA form, the CDR3 reads TGTGCCAGCAGTTACTCGATCCAGGGGTACAATGGCTACACCTTC. Its protein is CASSYSIQGYNGYTF.

The CDR3 region has the DNA TGTGCCAGCAGTGACTCTAGCGGGAGCTACAATGAGCAGTTCTTC. This translates into CASSDSSGSYNEQFF. V usage is TRBV6-4 and J usage is TRBJ2-1, with 9 positions matching TRBD2. V lost 0 bases and J lost 3; bases outside the gene matches: 0. The germline V gene encodes CDR1 MRHNA and CDR2 SNTAGT. CDR3 length equals 15 residues.

This clonotype showed up just a few times. The CDR3 DNA sequence: TGTGCCAGCAGTTTCTCTAGCGGGGCGTACAATGAGCAGTTCTTC. Translation: CASSFSSGAYNEQFF. The chain combines TRBV27 with TRBJ2-1; 9 positions match TRBD2. The CDR3 length is 15 residues. The germline V gene encodes CDR1 MNHEY and CDR2 SMNVEV (reference sequence). The trim removed 3 bases at V and 4 bases at J, leaving 4 bases unmatched.

This chain connects TRBV6-1 to TRBJ1-1; D might be TRBD1 (6 bases). Germline V CDR1 and CDR2: MNHNS, SASEGT. This CDR3 is 13 amino acids long. V was cut by 10 bases and J by 4 bases, with 16 bases left in between. CDR3 residues: CAISWGGITEAFF. CDR3 coding DNA: TGTGCCATCTCGTGGGGGGGCATCACTGAAGCTTTCTTT.

Here the CDR3 DNA reads TGTGCCACCAGTCCAGGGGGTCAAGGCAATCAGCCCCAGCATTTT. This gives the protein CATSPGGQGNQPQHF. The chain couples TRBV24-1 to TRBJ1-5, with 7 bases fitting TRBD1. The germline CDR1 and CDR2 sequences are KGHDR and SFDVKD. The CDR3 is 15 residues long. Unmatched junction bases numbered 6, after V lost 6 bases and J lost 2 bases.

In its sample, this clonotype was seen a few times. The V call is TRBV28, the J call TRBJ2-7; 8 bases fit TRBD1. This CDR3 spans 14 amino acids. The germline gives CDR1 MDHEN, CDR2 SYDVKM. After removal of 6 bases from V and 2 bases from J, the junction contained 6 bases not matched to a gene. The CDR3 reads CASRTSDRAYEQYF. The CDR3 coding sequence is TGTGCCAGCAGGACCTCGGACAGGGCCTACGAGCAGTACTTC.

The rearrangement joins TRBV3-1 to TRBJ2-3, with a tentative D call TRBD2 (6 bases). Per the germline V gene, CDR1 is LGHDT and CDR2 is YNNKEL (reference sequence). The CDR3 is 14 amino acids. Between the trimmed V and J ends, which lost 6 bases and 6 bases, there was a span of 16 bases. Here the CDR3 reads CASRPGGVADTQYF. DNA of the CDR3: TGTGCCAGCAGGCCCGGGGGAGTGGCGGATACGCAGTATTTT.

This rearrangement joins TRBV7-8 to TRBJ2-1; D ambiguous. V was trimmed by 6 bases and J by 7 bases, leaving 19 bases between them. This CDR3 has 15 amino acids. Per germline, CDR1 SGHVS and CDR2 FQNEAQ. The CDR3 coding sequence is TGTGCCAGCAGTTTACGGGCCCAGCTTTGGAATGAGCAGTTCTTC. It specifies CASSLRAQLWNEQFF.

The chain combines TRBV7-9 with TRBJ1-1, with TRBD1 identical over 8 bases. The V gene's germline CDR1 is SEHNR and CDR2 FQNEAQ (reference sequence). This CDR3 has 15 amino acids. Trimming at V came to 5 bases and at J to 3 bases, leaving 8 bases not matched to a gene. CDR3 sequence reads: CASSLRQGHDTEAFF. The DNA for the CDR3 is TGTGCCAGCAGCCTCCGACAGGGGCACGACACTGAAGCTTTCTTT.

This clonotype has only a few counts. The J gene is TRBJ2-5, the V gene TRBV2; 11 bases are a match to TRBD2. The CDR3 contains 16 residues. Germline V gene sequence: CDR1 SNHLY, CDR2 FYNNEI. V lost 2 bases and J lost 2; bases outside the gene matches: 4. DNA for the CDR3: TGTGCCAGCAGTGAAATCGGGACTAGCGGACAAGAGACCCAGTACTTC. Protein: CASSEIGTSGQETQYF.

The genes are TRBV20-1 and TRBJ2-3, with 9 bases lining up with TRBD2. Germline CDR1 is DFQATT and CDR2 is SNEGSKA (reference sequence). This CDR3 has 15 amino acids. V trimming: 6 bases; J trimming: 0 bases; junction bases outside the gene matches: 7. The DNA for the CDR3 is TGCAGTGCAGCTAGCGGGAAATCTAGCACAGATACGCAGTATTTT. Amino acids: CSAASGKSSTDTQYF.

The chain links TRBV7-2 to TRBJ2-7, with TRBD2 matching over 7 bases. Trimming at V came to 1 base and at J to 3 bases, leaving 3 bases not matched to a gene. Looked up from germline, CDR1 is SGHTA and CDR2 is FQGNSA. The CDR3 runs 14 residues. The CDR3 here is CASSLESGGYEQYF. In DNA, the CDR3 is TGTGCCAGCAGCTTAGAATCGGGGGGCTACGAGCAGTACTTC.

J is TRBJ1-5 and V is TRBV10-3; possible D gene TRBD1, 5 bases. CDR1 and CDR2 (germline): ENHRY, SYGVKD. The CDR3 is 14 amino acids. The V end lost 9 bases, the J end lost 0 bases, and 12 bases lay between the germline ends. CDR3 amino acids: CAIAQGYSNQPQHF. The CDR3 coding sequence is TGTGCCATTGCCCAGGGATATAGCAATCAGCCCCAGCATTTT.

This sequence joins TRBV20-1 and TRBJ2-7, with 11 bases fitting TRBD2. This CDR3 comprises 15 residues. V shed 0 bases and J 3 bases; nucleotides not matched to a gene: 4. The germline V gene has CDR1 DFQATT and CDR2 SNEGSKA (reference sequence). The CDR3 DNA reads as TGCAGTGCTAGAGATACTAGCGGGAGTATCTACGAGCAGTACTTC. Translation: CSARDTSGSIYEQYF.

This clonotype was recorded a few times. The CDR3 is CASSEVSGNTGELFF. The CDR3 DNA reads as TGTGCCAGCAGTGAAGTTTCGGGGAACACCGGGGAGCTGTTTTTT. The J gene is TRBJ2-2, the V gene TRBV2; D not certain. The CDR3 is made up of 15 amino acids. Trimming pared 1 base from V and 1 base from J, leaving 7 bases between. Germline CDR1 reads SNHLY; CDR2 reads FYNNEI.

The CDR3 nucleotides are TGCAGCGTTGAAGGGGGGCCTAGCGGGAGGCGCCAAGAGACCCAGTACTTC. Its translation: CSVEGGPSGRRQETQYF. The chain has TRBV29-1 and TRBJ2-5, with 11 bases identical to TRBD2. The CDR3 has 17 residues. V lost 1 base to trimming and J lost 1 base; unmatched junction nucleotides: 8. Germline loops: CDR1 SQVTM, CDR2 ANQGSEA.

This rearrangement joins TRBV2 to TRBJ2-1; TRBD2 is a possible D gene (6 bases). V was pared by 4 bases and J by 5 bases, with 24 bases between. The V gene's germline CDR1 is SNHLY and CDR2 FYNNEI. The CDR3 is 18 amino acids. The CDR3: CASSVHNLDSGLNNEQFF. CDR3 in DNA: TGTGCCAGCAGTGTCCACAATCTAGACAGCGGACTAAACAATGAGCAGTTCTTC.

V usage is TRBV5-1 and J usage is TRBJ2-6, with D uncertain. The germline V gene has CDR1 SGHRS and CDR2 YFSETQ. This CDR3 has 15 amino acids. Trimming removed 4 bases at V and 1 base at J, with 9 bases between. CDR3 residues: CASSTGDSGANVLTF. In DNA, the CDR3 is TGCGCCAGCAGCACTGGGGATTCTGGGGCCAACGTCCTGACTTTC.